The 12 T cell receptor beta chains listed next were all sequenced from one sample in a study of CD8 T cells in ankylosing spondylitis. Overall study results and limits: What appeared characteristic of ankylosing spondylitis blood was a TCR beta motif of several highly homologous variants.

These receptors' antigens are unknown. TCRdb used MiXCR to reprocess the 5' RACE reads, holding one entry per CDR3 protein. In the table there are 700,000 to 1,000,000 distinct CDR3 sequences, approximately 12% of which are singletons. The sample taken for sequencing was blood, either unsorted or a sorted T cell fraction (not recorded which). The receptors originated from a male donor with ankylosing spondylitis.

The genes are TRBV30 and TRBJ1-2; TRBD1 aligns across 8 bases. The V segment lost 6 bases and the J segment 3 bases; nucleotides outside the gene matches: 6. Per germline, CDR1 GTSNPN and CDR2 SVGIG (reference sequence). There are 13 residues in the CDR3. The CDR3 sequence is CACRTGYYYGYTF. The CDR3 DNA reads TGTGCCTGTCGGACAGGGTACTACTATGGCTACACCTTC.

At least ten counts were recorded for this clonotype. The chain links TRBV20-1 to TRBJ2-1; the D gene is possibly TRBD2 (6 bases). Germline CDR1 is DFQATT and CDR2 is SNEGSKA (reference sequence). The length of the CDR3 is 14 residues. Trimming cost V 2 bases and J 4 bases, with 12 bases left between them. CDR3 sequence reads: CSARFQSGYNEQFF. Written as DNA, the CDR3 is TGCAGTGCTAGATTTCAGAGCGGGTACAATGAGCAGTTCTTC.

In its sample, this clonotype was seen a few times. This rearrangement joins TRBV24-1 to TRBJ2-1, with 13 bases matching TRBD2. The germline gives CDR1 KGHDR, CDR2 SFDVKD. With 4 bases clipped from V and 3 bases from J, the junction kept 5 bases outside the gene matches. This CDR3 spans 17 amino acids. CDR3 DNA sequence: TGTGCCACCAGTGAAACGGGACTAGCGGGGATCTACAATGAGCAGTTCTTC. It specifies CATSETGLAGIYNEQFF.

This clonotype has only a few counts. The chain has TRBV12-3 or TRBV12-4 and TRBJ2-1; tentative D call: TRBD2 (5 bases). CDR3 length equals 17 residues. With 5 bases removed from V and 2 bases from J, the gap between germline ends came to 19 bases. As DNA, the CDR3 is TGTGCCAGCAGTCCCCCCGCTATGTGGGGAGCCTACAATGAGCAGTTCTTC. Amino acid sequence: CASSPPAMWGAYNEQFF.

This clonotype showed up many times. V usage is TRBV29-1 and J usage is TRBJ2-2, with TRBD1 matching 7 bases. Per the germline V gene, CDR1 is SQVTM and CDR2 is ANQGSEA. The CDR3 consists of 14 residues. V trimming: 4 bases; J trimming: 2 bases; junction bases outside the gene matches: 4. In DNA form, the CDR3 reads TGCAGCGTTGCTCAGGGGGTTAACACCGGGGAGCTGTTTTTT. Its protein product is CSVAQGVNTGELFF.

The CDR3 DNA is TGCGCCAGCAGCATGCAGGGATCGACTTACAATGAGCAGTTCTTC. It encodes CASSMQGSTYNEQFF. The rearrangement joins TRBV5-1 to TRBJ2-1, with D possibly matching TRBD1 (5 bases). The V gene lost 4 bases and the J gene lost 4 bases, with 15 bases spanning the gap. Germline CDR1 and CDR2: SGHRS and YFSETQ. The CDR3 is 15 residues long.

This chain connects TRBV7-2 to TRBJ2-1; tentatively, D is TRBD1 (6 bases). This CDR3 spans 16 amino acids. CDR1 is SGHTA and CDR2 is FQGNSA in the germline V gene. The V end was cut by 4 bases, the J end by 0 bases, with 13 bases between. In DNA form, the CDR3 reads TGTGCCAGCAGCTCCCAGGGGTGGGCCTCCTACAATGAGCAGTTCTTC. This gives the protein CASSSQGWASYNEQFF. The full variable domain, completed using reference TRBV7-2 and TRBJ2-1, is GAGVSQSPSNKVTEKGKDVELRCDPISGHTALYWYRQSLGQGLEFLIYFQGNSAPDKSGLPSDRFSAERTGGSVSTLTIQRTQQEDSAVYLCASSSQGWASYNEQFFGPGTRLTVL.

This clonotype was counted many times. The CDR3 sequence: CASSQDGRSYNEQFF. CDR3 sequence (DNA): TGTGCCAGCAGCCAAGATGGGCGCTCCTACAATGAGCAGTTCTTC. V is TRBV3-1 and J is TRBJ2-1; D is undetermined. From germline, CDR1 is LGHDT and CDR2 YNNKEL (reference sequence). CDR3 length: 15 residues. The V end lost 0 bases, the J end lost 0 bases, and 6 bases lay between the germline ends.

This chain links TRBV28 with TRBJ2-1; D unresolved. Per the germline V gene, CDR1 is MDHEN and CDR2 is SYDVKM. V dropped 2 bases and J dropped 5 bases, with 10 bases sitting between them. The CDR3 length is 14 residues. CDR3 sequence reads: CASSLHRPDNEQFF. The CDR3 DNA sequence: TGTGCCAGCAGTTTACATCGTCCGGACAATGAGCAGTTCTTC.

This clonotype was seen more than once but under ten times. The J gene is TRBJ2-2, the V gene TRBV7-2, with D perhaps TRBD2 (5 bases). The V gene's germline CDR1 is SGHTA and CDR2 FQGNSA. The ends were cut back, 5 bases at V and 0 bases at J, with 7 bases in the middle. CDR3 length: 14 residues. The CDR3 DNA reads as TGTGCCAGCAGCCGGACTCCGAACACCGGGGAGCTGTTTTTT. This gives the protein CASSRTPNTGELFF.

The chain recombines TRBV7-2 with TRBJ2-7, with TRBD2 matching 7 bases. Germline lookup yields CDR1 SGHTA and CDR2 FQGNSA. The CDR3 consists of 15 residues. The J segment lost 4 bases and the V segment lost 5 bases, leaving 11 bases of the junction unmatched. The CDR3 nucleotides are TGTGCCAGCAGCATCGCGGGAGACTCCAGGTACGAGCAGTACTTC. Encoded protein: CASSIAGDSRYEQYF.

The chain carries TRBV11-1 and TRBJ2-7; 11 bases line up with TRBD2. Trimming at V came to 1 base and at J to 0 bases, leaving 11 bases not matched to a gene. Germline CDR1 is SGHAT and CDR2 is FQDESV (reference sequence). The CDR3 consists of 19 residues. The CDR3 DNA reads as TGTGCCAGCAGCTTAGTTTTAGGTAGCGGGAGGGCGATCTCCTACGAGCAGTACTTC. Amino acids: CASSLVLGSGRAISYEQYF.